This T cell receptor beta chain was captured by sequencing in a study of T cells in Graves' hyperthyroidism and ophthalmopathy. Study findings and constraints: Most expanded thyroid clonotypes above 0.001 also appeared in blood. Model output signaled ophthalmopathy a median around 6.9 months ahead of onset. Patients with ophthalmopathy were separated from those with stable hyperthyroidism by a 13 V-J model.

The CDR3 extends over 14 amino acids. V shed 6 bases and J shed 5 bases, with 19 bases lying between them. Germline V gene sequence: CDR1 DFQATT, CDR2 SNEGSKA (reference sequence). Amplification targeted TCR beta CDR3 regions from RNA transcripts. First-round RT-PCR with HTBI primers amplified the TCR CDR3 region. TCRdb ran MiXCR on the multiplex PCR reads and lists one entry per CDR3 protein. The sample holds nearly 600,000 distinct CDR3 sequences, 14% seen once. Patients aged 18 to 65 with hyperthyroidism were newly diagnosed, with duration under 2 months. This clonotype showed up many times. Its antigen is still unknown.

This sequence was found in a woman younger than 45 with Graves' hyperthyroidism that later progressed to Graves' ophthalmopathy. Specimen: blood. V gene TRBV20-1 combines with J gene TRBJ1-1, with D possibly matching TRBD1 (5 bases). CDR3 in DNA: TGCAGTGCGTATTTAACAGGAGGAGGGACTGAAGCTTTCTTT. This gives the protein CSAYLTGGGTEAFF.